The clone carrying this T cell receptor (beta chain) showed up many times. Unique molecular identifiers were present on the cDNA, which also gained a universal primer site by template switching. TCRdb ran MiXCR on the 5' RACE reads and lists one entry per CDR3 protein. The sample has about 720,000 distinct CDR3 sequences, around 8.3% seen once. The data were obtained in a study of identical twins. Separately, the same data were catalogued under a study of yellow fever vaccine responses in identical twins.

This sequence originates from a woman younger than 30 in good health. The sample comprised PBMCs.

The CDR3 protein is CASSFETTDTGELFF. CDR3 nucleotides: TGTGCCAGCAGTTTTGAGACAACCGACACCGGGGAGCTGTTTTTT. This rearrangement joins TRBV12-3 or TRBV12-4 to TRBJ2-2; D gene ambiguous. There are 15 residues in the CDR3. The V and J ends lost 3 bases and 3 bases respectively, with 11 bases between them.